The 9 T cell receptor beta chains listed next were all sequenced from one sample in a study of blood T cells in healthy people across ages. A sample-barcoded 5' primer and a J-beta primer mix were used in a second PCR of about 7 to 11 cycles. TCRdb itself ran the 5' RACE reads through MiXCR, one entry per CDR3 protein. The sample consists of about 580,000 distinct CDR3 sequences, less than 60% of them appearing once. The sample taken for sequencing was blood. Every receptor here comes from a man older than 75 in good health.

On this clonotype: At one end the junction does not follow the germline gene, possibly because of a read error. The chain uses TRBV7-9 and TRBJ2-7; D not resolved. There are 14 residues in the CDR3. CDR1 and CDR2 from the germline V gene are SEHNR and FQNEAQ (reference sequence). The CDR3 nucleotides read TGTGCTAGCAGCTCCAACAGTGGCTCCTACGAGCAGTACTTC. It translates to CASSSNSGSYEQYF.

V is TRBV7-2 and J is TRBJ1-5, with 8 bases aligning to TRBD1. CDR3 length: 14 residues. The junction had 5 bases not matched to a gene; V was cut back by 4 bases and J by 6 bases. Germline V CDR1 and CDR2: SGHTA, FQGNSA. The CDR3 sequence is CASSSGQEGQPQHF. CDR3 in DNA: TGTGCCAGCAGCTCGGGACAGGAGGGTCAGCCCCAGCATTTT.

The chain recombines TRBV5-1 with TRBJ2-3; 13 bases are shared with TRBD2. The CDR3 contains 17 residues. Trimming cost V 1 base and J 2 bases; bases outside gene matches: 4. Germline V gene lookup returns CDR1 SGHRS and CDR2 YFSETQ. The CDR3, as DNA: TGCGCCAGCAGCTTGTGGGGACTAGCGGGGTACACAGATACGCAGTATTTT. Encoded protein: CASSLWGLAGYTDTQYF.

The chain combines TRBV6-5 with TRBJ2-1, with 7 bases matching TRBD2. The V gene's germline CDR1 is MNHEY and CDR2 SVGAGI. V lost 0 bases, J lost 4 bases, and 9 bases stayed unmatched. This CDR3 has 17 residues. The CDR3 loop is CASSYSSSSGYYNEQFF. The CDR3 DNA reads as TGTGCCAGCAGTTACTCGAGTAGTAGCGGGTATTACAATGAGCAGTTCTTC.

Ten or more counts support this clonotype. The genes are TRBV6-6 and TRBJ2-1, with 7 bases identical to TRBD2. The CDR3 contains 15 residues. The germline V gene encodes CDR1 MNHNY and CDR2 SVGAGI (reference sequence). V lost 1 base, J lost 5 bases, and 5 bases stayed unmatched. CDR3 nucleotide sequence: TGTGCCAGCAGTTACTGGGGGGGGGTAGACAATGAGCAGTTCTTC. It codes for CASSYWGGVDNEQFF.

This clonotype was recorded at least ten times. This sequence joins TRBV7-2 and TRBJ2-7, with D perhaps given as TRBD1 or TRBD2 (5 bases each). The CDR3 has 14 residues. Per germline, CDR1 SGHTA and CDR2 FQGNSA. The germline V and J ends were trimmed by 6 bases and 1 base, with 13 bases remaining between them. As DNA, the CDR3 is TGTGCCAGCAGTTTTTCTGGGGGTTCCTACGAGCAGTACTTC. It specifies CASSFSGGSYEQYF.

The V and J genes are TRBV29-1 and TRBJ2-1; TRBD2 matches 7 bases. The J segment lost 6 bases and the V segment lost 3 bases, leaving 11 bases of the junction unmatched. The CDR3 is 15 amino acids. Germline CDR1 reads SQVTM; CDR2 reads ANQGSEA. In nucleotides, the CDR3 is TGCAGCGTTGAGGTGCTAGCGGAAGCCCCCAATGAGCAGTTCTTC. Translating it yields CSVEVLAEAPNEQFF.

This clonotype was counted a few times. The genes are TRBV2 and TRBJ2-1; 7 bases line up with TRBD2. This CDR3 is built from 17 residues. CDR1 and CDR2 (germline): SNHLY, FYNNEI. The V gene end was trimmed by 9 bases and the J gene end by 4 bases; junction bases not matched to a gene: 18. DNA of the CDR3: TGTGCCAGTCTAGACAGACGATCCTTGGGGGGGTACAATGAGCAGTTCTTC. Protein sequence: CASLDRRSLGGYNEQFF.

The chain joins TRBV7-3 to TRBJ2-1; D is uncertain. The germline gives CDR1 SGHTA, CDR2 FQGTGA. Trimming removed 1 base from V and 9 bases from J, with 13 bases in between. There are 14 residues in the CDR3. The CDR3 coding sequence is TGTGCCAGCAGCTTAATCTCCGGCTACGGTGAGCAGTTCTTC. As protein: CASSLISGYGEQFF.